The 20 T cell receptor beta chains presented below share a single source sample, sequenced in a study of T cell responses to AZD1222 COVID-19 vaccine. The assay was immunoSEQ multiplex PCR, and TCRdb's table has in-frame clones only and misses some. The table has tens of thousands of clones, 83% seen once; the top ten hold 52%. This specimen consisted of peripheral blood, obtained on day 0 of AZD1222 vaccination. The receptor set was obtained from an adult in good health.

This sequence joins TRBV2 and TRBJ2-7; D is unclear. The V and J ends lost 3 bases and 0 bases respectively, with 9 bases between them. CDR1 is SNHLY and CDR2 is FYNNEI in the germline V gene. The CDR3 consists of 14 residues. CDR3: CASSESAHSYEQYF. CDR3 nucleotides: TGTGCCAGCAGTGAGTCGGCACACTCCTACGAGCAGTACTTC.

The chain carries TRBV30 and TRBJ1-4; 8 nucleotides line up with TRBD1. CDR1 is GTSNPN and CDR2 is SVGIG in the germline V gene (reference sequence). This CDR3 is 18 amino acids long. The ends lost 5 bases at V and 0 bases at J; junction bases unmatched: 14. The CDR3 reads CAWGSGTGIPATNEKLFF. Written as DNA, the CDR3 is TGTGCCTGGGGTTCCGGGACAGGCATCCCTGCAACTAATGAAAAACTGTTTTTT. The complete variable domain, with remaining parts taken from reference TRBV30 and TRBJ1-4, reads SQTIHQWPATLVQPVGSPLSLECTVEGTSNPNLYWYRQAAGRGLQLLFYSVGIGQISSEVPQNLSASRPQDRQFILSSKKLLLSDSGFYLCAWGSGTGIPATNEKLFFGSGTQLSVL.

This rearrangement joins TRBV30 to TRBJ2-1; D ambiguous. The CDR3 is made up of 11 amino acids. The germline gives CDR1 GTSNPN, CDR2 SVGIG (reference sequence). Trimming shortened V by 0 bases and J by 6 bases, and 3 bases separated the two germline ends. Here the CDR3 DNA reads TGTGCCTGGAGTGTAGGCAATGAGCAGTTCTTC. This translates into CAWSVGNEQFF.

The chain uses TRBV4-2 and TRBJ2-3, with D unresolved. Trimming pared 1 base from V and 2 bases from J, leaving 10 bases between. The CDR3 spans 15 residues. Germline CDR1 reads LGHNA; CDR2 reads YNFKEQ. This chain's CDR3 is CASSQVGLTTDTQYF. The CDR3, as DNA: TGTGCCAGCAGCCAAGTCGGGCTTACCACAGATACGCAGTATTTT.

This chain links TRBV28 with TRBJ1-2, with D perhaps matching TRBD1 (6 bases). The ends were cut back, 7 bases at V and 7 bases at J, with 10 bases in the middle. The CDR3 is made up of 11 amino acids. Looked up from germline, CDR1 is MDHEN and CDR2 is SYDVKM. The CDR3 DNA reads as TGTGCCAGCACCCAGGGGTTTGGCTACACCTTC. This codes for CASTQGFGYTF.

CDR3: CASSLSPPGTQIPLHF. CDR3 DNA sequence: TGCGCCAGCAGCTTGTCGCCGCCCGGGACCCAAATACCCCTCCACTTT. The chain has TRBV5-1 and TRBJ1-6, with D tentatively TRBD1 (5 bases). Trimming left V 1 base short and J 12 bases short, with 20 bases between. The CDR3 runs 16 residues. Germline-derived CDR1 and CDR2 are SGHRS and YFSETQ.

The J gene is TRBJ1-1, the V gene TRBV19, with TRBD1 matching 11 bases. Germline loops: CDR1 LNHDA, CDR2 SQIVND (reference sequence). The V and J ends lost 5 bases and 4 bases, in that order; junction bases with no gene match: 3. The CDR3 has 14 amino acids. The CDR3 DNA reads TGTGCCAGTAGTGGGGACAGGGGGGGCACTGAAGCTTTCTTT. Its translation: CASSGDRGGTEAFF.

A word on this clone: This specimen includes other DNA sequences encoding the same CDR3. V gene TRBV19 combines with J gene TRBJ2-7, with TRBD1 identical over 7 bases. The ends lost 3 bases at V and 3 bases at J; junction bases unmatched: 2. The CDR3 is made up of 13 amino acids. CDR1 LNHDA and CDR2 SQIVND come from the germline V gene (reference sequence). CDR3 region: CASSIRQGYEQYF. Here the CDR3 DNA reads TGTGCCAGTAGTATTCGACAGGGCTACGAGCAGTACTTC.

The V call is TRBV28, the J call TRBJ2-3; 8 bases map to TRBD2. J gave up 0 bases and V 2 bases, and 7 bases lay outside the gene matches. This CDR3 has 17 residues. Germline lookup yields CDR1 MDHEN and CDR2 SYDVKM. The chain's CDR3 is CASSLGLAGPSTDTQYF. For the CDR3, the DNA is TGTGCCAGCAGTTTAGGGCTAGCGGGCCCTAGCACAGATACGCAGTATTTT.

The chain uses TRBV15 and TRBJ2-6; TRBD1 matches at 8 bases. The germline gives CDR1 LNHNV, CDR2 YYDKDF (reference sequence). V lost 1 base to trimming and J lost 2 bases; unmatched junction nucleotides: 4. The CDR3 spans 17 residues. This CDR3 is CATSRGRGRTGANVLTF. The CDR3, as DNA: TGTGCCACCAGCAGAGGCAGGGGGCGAACTGGGGCCAACGTCCTGACTTTC. The variable domain in full, completed from reference TRBV15 and TRBJ2-6, reads DAMVIQNPRYQVTQFGKPVTLSCSQTLNHNVMYWYQQKSSQAPKLLFHYYDKDFNNEADTPDNFQSRRPNTSFCFLDIRSPGLGDTAMYLCATSRGRGRTGANVLTFGAGSRLTVL.

This clone was counted a few times. The V gene is TRBV7-9, the J gene TRBJ2-2, with a possible D match to TRBD1 (5 bases). Germline loops: CDR1 SEHNR, CDR2 FQNEAQ (reference sequence). There are 16 residues in the CDR3. V was shortened by 2 bases and J by 1 base, with 11 bases between the two germline ends. The CDR3 sequence: CASSLFQGGNTGELFF. CDR3 nucleotide sequence: TGTGCCAGCAGCTTATTCCAGGGCGGGAACACCGGGGAGCTGTTTTTT.

This rearrangement joins TRBV15 to TRBJ1-3, with D possibly being TRBD1 (6 bases). Trimming shortened V by 0 bases and J by 4 bases, and 13 bases separated the two germline ends. CDR1 is LNHNV, CDR2 YYDKDF, per germline (reference sequence). The CDR3 covers 16 residues. DNA for the CDR3: TGTGCCACCAGCAGAGACAGCGCCGGGACAGGAAACACCATATATTTT. Translating gives CATSRDSAGTGNTIYF.

The rearrangement uses TRBV28 and TRBJ1-1, with D unresolved. Germline CDR1 and CDR2: MDHEN and SYDVKM. The V and J ends lost 4 bases and 5 bases respectively, with 11 bases between them. The CDR3 runs 13 residues. CDR3 loop: CASSSALWTEAFF. The CDR3, as DNA: TGTGCCAGCAGTTCCGCGTTATGGACTGAAGCTTTCTTT. Filled out from reference TRBV28 and TRBJ1-1, the complete variable domain reads DVKVTQSSRYLVKRTGEKVFLECVQDMDHENMFWYRQDPGLGLRLIYFSYDVKMKEKGDIPEGYSVSREKKERFSLILESASTNQTSMYLCASSSALWTEAFFGQGTRLTVV.

The rearrangement links TRBV5-1 to TRBJ2-7; no clear D gene. This CDR3 is built from 13 residues. In germline, CDR1 is SGHRS, CDR2 YFSETQ. Trimming pared 4 bases from V and 3 bases from J, leaving 11 bases between. The CDR3 loop is CASSLEFGYEQYF. DNA for the CDR3: TGCGCCAGCAGCCTCGAGTTTGGCTACGAGCAGTACTTC.

This clone is a singleton in its sample. The V and J genes are TRBV19 and TRBJ1-2; D not resolved. V dropped 0 bases and J dropped 2 bases, with 7 bases sitting between them. CDR1 is LNHDA and CDR2 is SQIVND in the germline V gene (reference sequence). The CDR3 is 14 residues long. DNA for the CDR3: TGTGCCAGTAGTATAGATCCCGGGAACTATGGCTACACCTTC. This codes for CASSIDPGNYGYTF.

This clone was counted a few times. J is TRBJ2-3 and V is TRBV19, with D perhaps given as TRBD1 or TRBD2 (5 bases each). The CDR3 runs 13 residues. Germline V gene data show CDR1 as LNHDA and CDR2 as SQIVND (reference sequence). V was pared by 10 bases and J by 3 bases, with 14 bases between. Here the CDR3 reads CATGTRETDTQYF. In DNA form, the CDR3 reads TGTGCCACCGGGACCAGGGAGACAGATACGCAGTATTTT.

V gene TRBV16 combines with J gene TRBJ1-2, with TRBD1 matching 9 bases. Germline CDR1 reads KGHSY; CDR2 reads FQNENV. V lost 4 bases to trimming and J lost 2 bases; unmatched junction nucleotides: 2. The CDR3 has 14 amino acids. The CDR3 reads CASSRGQGNYGYTF. In DNA, the CDR3 is TGTGCCAGCAGCCGAGGACAGGGGAACTATGGCTACACCTTC.

The V gene is TRBV11-2, the J gene TRBJ2-5; TRBD1 is a possible D gene (6 bases). The germline V gene encodes CDR1 SGHAT and CDR2 FQNNGV. V was trimmed by 5 bases and J by 4 bases, leaving 23 bases between them. The CDR3 consists of 17 residues. In nucleotides, the CDR3 is TGTGCCAGCAGCCGACCTCCCGGGACAATCCGGGGAGAGACCCAGTACTTC. It specifies CASSRPPGTIRGETQYF.

The chain couples TRBV10-1 to TRBJ2-3; D may be TRBD1 (6 bases). CDR3 length equals 16 residues. Trimming shortened V by 6 bases and J by 0 bases, and 16 bases separated the two germline ends. Germline V gives CDR1 WNHNN, CDR2 SYGVQD (reference sequence). CDR3 protein: CASRGAGAPSTDTQYF. The CDR3 nucleotides read TGCGCCAGCAGGGGGGCAGGGGCTCCTAGCACAGATACGCAGTATTTT.

This sequence joins TRBV2 and TRBJ1-4; 8 positions match TRBD1. The length of the CDR3 is 13 residues. Looked up from germline, CDR1 is SNHLY and CDR2 is FYNNEI. V was pared by 9 bases and J by 5 bases, with 5 bases of the junction left unmatched. The CDR3 DNA follows: TGTGCCAGTGTGAGGGACAGGAATGAAAAACTGTTTTTT. This gives the protein CASVRDRNEKLFF.